Each of the 18 T cell receptor beta chains below was sequenced from the same sample in a study of tissue T cells after allogeneic stem cell transplantation. Enrolled prospectively were adult allogeneic hematopoietic cell transplant recipients whose graft-versus-host disease was steroid-refractory. TCRdb's table, derived via immunoSEQ multiplex PCR, lists solely in-frame clones and lacks some. The table shows 2,500 to 3,000 clones, with less than 80% occurring only once. This material consisted of duodenal tissue, taken at autopsy. The receptor set was obtained from an older male patient with steroid-refractory graft-versus-host disease after an allogeneic stem cell transplant. The graft donor may account for some of the T cells.

The rearrangement uses TRBV29-1 and TRBJ1-2; D is ambiguous. CDR1 is SQVTM and CDR2 is ANQGSEA in the germline V gene. CDR3 length: 15 residues. Trimming shortened V by 3 bases and J by 2 bases, and 16 bases separated the two germline ends. The CDR3 sequence is CSVDPSSNPNYGYTF. CDR3 DNA sequence: TGCAGCGTTGATCCCTCATCCAACCCCAACTATGGCTACACCTTC.

This clone was counted between two and nine times. V and J are TRBV2 and TRBJ1-1, with TRBD1 identical over 7 bases. The CDR3 totals 13 residues. Germline V gene data show CDR1 as SNHLY and CDR2 as FYNNEI. The V and J ends lost 0 bases and 11 bases, in that order; junction bases with no gene match: 6. Here the CDR3 DNA reads TGTGCCAGCAGTGAAGCGAAGACAGGGAGGGCTTTCTTT. Amino acids: CASSEAKTGRAFF.

The CDR3 loop reads CASRQYNSPLHF. CDR3 sequence (DNA): TGTGCCAGCCGACAGTATAATTCACCCCTCCACTTT. V usage is TRBV5-6 and J usage is TRBJ1-6; possible D gene TRBD1, 5 bases. The length of the CDR3 is 12 residues. The germline V and J ends were trimmed by 7 bases and 4 bases, with 6 bases remaining between them. CDR1 is SGHDT, CDR2 YYEEEE, per germline.

The chain joins TRBV7-2 to TRBJ2-7; D remains ambiguous. Trimming removed 2 bases at V and 4 bases at J, with 6 bases between. From germline, CDR1 is SGHTA and CDR2 FQGNSA. The CDR3 length is 12 residues. The CDR3 coding sequence is TGTGCCAGCAGCTTAATCGAGTACGAGCAGTACTTC. Encoded protein: CASSLIEYEQYF.

This clone has only one observation. The chain couples TRBV4-1 to TRBJ1-2, with 7 nucleotides matching TRBD1. The V segment lost 1 base and the J segment 7 bases; nucleotides outside the gene matches: 12. Per germline, CDR1 MGHRA and CDR2 YSYEKL. This CDR3 spans 16 amino acids. Here the CDR3 DNA reads TGCGCCAGCAGCCAAGTGGGAGGACAGGCTGAGATTGGCTACACCTTC. This encodes CASSQVGGQAEIGYTF.

This clone was seen only a few times. The chain carries TRBV11-2 and TRBJ2-3, with D tentatively TRBD2 (6 bases). The CDR3 has 14 residues. CDR1 SGHAT and CDR2 FQNNGV come from the germline V gene. V shed 5 bases and J shed 5 bases, with 14 bases lying between them. CDR3 in DNA: TGTGCCAGCAGCCGACGGGGGTTTGAAGATACGCAGTATTTT. This encodes CASSRRGFEDTQYF. Variable domain in full (rest from reference TRBV11-2 and TRBJ2-3): EAGVAQSPRYKIIEKRQSVAFWCNPISGHATLYWYQQILGQGPKLLIQFQNNGVVDDSQLPKDRFSAERLKGVDSTLKIQPAKLEDSAVYLCASSRRGFEDTQYFGPGTRLTVL.

The table lists this clone with a few counts. The V gene is TRBV5-1, the J gene TRBJ1-4; D is ambiguous. CDR1 SGHRS and CDR2 YFSETQ come from the germline V gene. Trimming pared 1 base from V and 3 bases from J, leaving 16 bases between. There are 17 residues in the CDR3. The CDR3 loop is CASSLLPVVAANEKLFF. The CDR3, as DNA: TGCGCCAGCAGCTTGCTCCCAGTAGTGGCTGCTAATGAAAAACTGTTTTTT.

The chain links TRBV11-3 to TRBJ2-2; D perhaps matches TRBD2 (6 bases). Germline CDR1 SGHNT, CDR2 YENEEA. The CDR3 length is 16 residues. V gave up 1 base and J gave up 2 bases, with 11 bases separating them. The CDR3 DNA follows: TGTGCCAGCAGCTTAGTAGGCGGGACCAACACCGGGGAGCTGTTTTTT. Its translation is CASSLVGGTNTGELFF.

The genes are TRBV11-3 and TRBJ2-3, with D perhaps TRBD1 (6 bases). The germline V and J ends were trimmed by 5 bases and 7 bases, with 16 bases remaining between them. Germline V gives CDR1 SGHNT, CDR2 YENEEA. The CDR3 spans 14 residues. The CDR3 DNA follows: TGTGCCAGCAGCCGGGGCGCAGGGGCCAATACGCAGTATTTT. The encoded protein is CASSRGAGANTQYF.

CDR3 nucleotide sequence: TGTGCCAGCAGCGCAGGCGCGGGGCCCAGGGTCCAACCCGAAGCTTTCTTT. Its protein product is CASSAGAGPRVQPEAFF. This chain joins TRBV5-4 and TRBJ1-1; TRBD1 might be the D (5 bases). Germline V gene data show CDR1 as SGHNT and CDR2 as YYREEE (reference sequence). Trimming pared 4 bases from V and 8 bases from J, leaving 27 bases between. This CDR3 contains 17 residues.

The chain recombines TRBV4-3 with TRBJ1-1; the D is unclear. Germline CDR1 and CDR2: LGHNA and YSLEER. CDR3 length: 15 amino acids. Trimming took off 0 bases at V and 1 base at J, with 9 bases between the two ends. DNA for the CDR3: TGCGCCAGCAGCCAAGATTCAGCGGGGAACACTGAAGCTTTCTTT. It codes for CASSQDSAGNTEAFF.

The chain links TRBV5-5 to TRBJ2-2, with TRBD1 identical over 7 bases. CDR1 and CDR2 (germline): SGHKS, YYEKEE (reference sequence). The CDR3 extends over 16 amino acids. The J segment lost 4 bases and the V segment lost 0 bases, leaving 6 bases of the junction unmatched. The CDR3 spells CASSLAPGQSTGELFF. In DNA, the CDR3 is TGTGCCAGCAGCTTGGCCCCGGGACAGAGCACCGGGGAGCTGTTTTTT. The full variable domain, completed using reference TRBV5-5 and TRBJ2-2, is DAGVTQSPTHLIKTRGQQVTLRCSPISGHKSVSWYQQVLGQGPQFIFQYYEKEERGRGNFPDRFSARQFPNYSSELNVNALLLGDSALYLCASSLAPGQSTGELFFGEGSRLTVL.

J is TRBJ2-1 and V is TRBV5-6, with D maybe TRBD1 (6 bases). The V end lost 1 base, the J end lost 6 bases, and 11 bases lay between the germline ends. CDR3 length: 14 amino acids. Per germline, CDR1 SGHDT and CDR2 YYEEEE. CDR3 amino acids: CASSLIGGGNEQFF. The DNA of the CDR3 is TGTGCCAGCAGCTTGATTGGGGGCGGCAATGAGCAGTTCTTC.

This clone was seen only a few times. This chain connects TRBV5-8 to TRBJ2-1, with D possibly matching TRBD2 (5 bases). V gave up 0 bases and J gave up 10 bases, with 8 bases separating them. The CDR3 has 12 amino acids. Germline V gene sequence: CDR1 SGHTS, CDR2 YDEGEE. The CDR3 protein is CASSLVREEQFF. CDR3 nucleotides: TGTGCCAGCAGCTTGGTGAGGGAGGAGCAGTTCTTC.

This clone was recorded once. The rearrangement joins TRBV6-5 to TRBJ2-4, with a possible D match to TRBD2 (6 bases). The CDR3 totals 13 residues. The V gene's germline CDR1 is MNHEY and CDR2 SVGAGI. The V end was cut by 6 bases, the J end by 4 bases, with 10 bases between. DNA for the CDR3: TGTGCCAGCAGCGGGGGAGTTAAAAACATTCAGTACTTC. This translates into CASSGGVKNIQYF.

This chain joins TRBV2 and TRBJ1-5; tentatively, D is TRBD1 (5 bases). The germline V gene encodes CDR1 SNHLY and CDR2 FYNNEI. The CDR3 totals 13 residues. The DNA of the CDR3 is TGTACCTCATCCCCCGACAGAAGGCAGCCCCAGCATTTT. It encodes CTSSPDRRQPQHF.

The chain employs TRBV15 and TRBJ1-2; D gene uncertain. The ends were cut back, 0 bases at V and 6 bases at J, with 11 bases in the middle. CDR1 is LNHNV, CDR2 YYDKDF, per germline (reference sequence). The CDR3 extends over 14 amino acids. The CDR3 protein is CATSRDYSGDGYTF. The CDR3 DNA is TGTGCCACCAGCAGAGATTATTCCGGCGATGGCTACACCTTC. The variable domain in full, completed from reference TRBV15 and TRBJ1-2, reads DAMVIQNPRYQVTQFGKPVTLSCSQTLNHNVMYWYQQKSSQAPKLLFHYYDKDFNNEADTPDNFQSRRPNTSFCFLDIRSPGLGDTAMYLCATSRDYSGDGYTFGSGTRLTVV.

The V and J genes are TRBV5-4 and TRBJ2-5, with D hard to call. CDR3 length: 13 residues. V was cut by 0 bases and J by 0 bases, with 3 bases left in between. Germline CDR1 reads SGHNT; CDR2 reads YYREEE (reference sequence). The CDR3 protein is CASSLENQETQYF. The CDR3 DNA reads TGTGCCAGCAGCTTGGAGAACCAAGAGACCCAGTACTTC.